This TCR beta chain was profiled in a study of OX40 agonist ivuxolimab in advanced cancers. In the study overall: Age averaged around 54 years (range roughly 20 to 90), and 82.7% were male. Partial responses were achieved by three patients, one with hepatocellular carcinoma and two with cutaneous melanoma. Eligibility rules accepted prior anti-PD-1, anti-PD-L1 or anti-CTLA-4 therapy, and around 43% had some.

The CDR3 consists of 19 residues. V shed 4 bases, J shed 8 bases, and the junction held 23 bases outside the gene matches. Germline V lookup: CDR1 SGDLS, CDR2 YYNGEE. The data were produced by immunoSEQ multiplex PCR, yet TCRdb's version contains in-frame clones alone and is incomplete. The sample includes roughly 48,000 clones, about 83% seen only once; the top ten take roughly 1.1%. With regard to this clone: Its specificity is unknown.

Overall study findings and caveats: Expanded peripheral T cells had an undetermined antigen specificity.

This rearrangement joins TRBV9 to TRBJ2-1; 8 bases align to TRBD2. Sequences were derived from CD4+ or CD8+ T cells sorted from blood, sampled in a trial of the OX40 agonist ivuxolimab. This receptor was obtained from an adult with an advanced solid tumor such as melanoma, head and neck, liver or kidney cancer. The CDR3 protein is CASSLSLAAGTSSRDEQFF. CDR3 bases: TGTGCCAGCAGCCTCAGTTTAGCAGCCGGGACTAGTAGTCGCGATGAGCAGTTCTTC.